This entry lists 17 T cell receptor beta chains sequenced from one sample in a study of cytomegalovirus exposure and HLA in healthy donors. Here immunoSEQ multiplex PCR was the method, and the copy in TCRdb shows in-frame clones only, minus some. The sample lists hundreds of thousands of clones, 86% occurring once. The sequencing sample was made of PBMCs. The source is a woman aged 18-29 years in good health and CMV-seronegative.

Only a few counts were recorded for this clone. This chain uses TRBV7-8 with TRBJ1-2, with TRBD1 as a possible D gene (5 bases). Trimming took 7 bases from V and 6 from J, leaving 18 bases between them. The CDR3 runs to 14 residues. CDR1 SGHVS and CDR2 FQNEAQ come from the germline V gene. The CDR3 protein is CASTLGRGGDGYTF. The CDR3 DNA is TGTGCCAGCACCCTTGGTAGGGGCGGGGATGGCTACACCTTC.

This chain joins TRBV2 and TRBJ2-7, with 7 bases matching TRBD1. Germline lookup yields CDR1 SNHLY and CDR2 FYNNEI. V lost 7 bases, J lost 1 base, and 4 bases stayed unmatched. The CDR3 runs 13 residues. The CDR3 is CASMATGSYEQYF. CDR3 sequence (DNA): TGTGCCAGCATGGCGACAGGGTCCTACGAGCAGTACTTC. Variable domain in full (rest from reference TRBV2 and TRBJ2-7): EPEVTQTPSHQVTQMGQEVILRCVPISNHLYFYWYRQILGQKVEFLVSFYNNEISEKSEIFDDQFSVERPDGSNFTLKIRSTKLEDSAMYFCASMATGSYEQYFGPGTRLTVT.

This chain joins TRBV18 and TRBJ2-5; D is ambiguous. Trimming took 2 bases from V and 1 from J, leaving 8 bases between them. The V gene's germline CDR1 is KGHSH and CDR2 LQKENI. This CDR3 is built from 14 residues. DNA for the CDR3: TGTGCCAGCTCACCATCGCACAGCCAAGAGACCCAGTACTTC. Its translation is CASSPSHSQETQYF.

The chain carries TRBV10-2 and TRBJ2-3, with 10 bases matching TRBD1. Germline CDR1 is WSHSY and CDR2 is SAAADI. This CDR3 is built from 15 residues. J gave up 3 bases and V 6 bases, and 6 bases lay outside the gene matches. The CDR3 protein is CASRGDRGRTDTQYF. The CDR3 DNA is TGCGCCAGCAGGGGTGACAGGGGGCGAACAGATACGCAGTATTTT.

The genes are TRBV6-5 and TRBJ2-1, with 10 bases aligning to TRBD1. The CDR3 has 14 residues. CDR1 is MNHEY, CDR2 SVGAGI, per germline. V was clipped by 8 bases and J by 7 bases; unmatched bases: 8. The DNA for the CDR3 is TGTGCCAGCTGCCCAGACAGGGGGCTGAATGAGCAGTTCTTC. This sequence encodes CASCPDRGLNEQFF.

The chain uses TRBV28 and TRBJ2-3; TRBD1 matches 9 bases. V shed 8 bases, J shed 1 base, and the junction held 13 bases outside the gene matches. The CDR3 extends over 17 amino acids. Germline V CDR1 and CDR2: MDHEN, SYDVKM. CDR3 loop: CASRRRSRDRGTDTQYF. The CDR3, as DNA: TGTGCCAGCCGCCGGCGTTCCCGGGACAGGGGCACAGATACGCAGTATTTT. The full variable domain, with the rest looked up from reference TRBV28 and TRBJ2-3, is DVKVTQSSRYLVKRTGEKVFLECVQDMDHENMFWYRQDPGLGLRLIYFSYDVKMKEKGDIPEGYSVSREKKERFSLILESASTNQTSMYLCASRRRSRDRGTDTQYFGPGTRLTVL.

The rearrangement joins TRBV28 to TRBJ2-2, with unresolved D. Per the germline V gene, CDR1 is MDHEN and CDR2 is SYDVKM. The CDR3 runs to 14 residues. Trimming took off 6 bases at V and 5 bases at J, with 13 bases between the two ends. The chain's CDR3 is CASSEVVGTGELFF. As DNA, the CDR3 is TGTGCCAGCAGCGAGGTGGTTGGGACCGGGGAGCTGTTTTTT.

V is TRBV10-3 and J is TRBJ1-5; TRBD1 agrees at 7 bases. The CDR3 has 12 residues. Germline values: CDR1 ENHRY, CDR2 SYGVKD. V lost 9 bases and J lost 9; bases outside the gene matches: 8. The CDR3 sequence: CAIWTGQGPQHF. In DNA, the CDR3 is TGTGCCATATGGACAGGCCAGGGGCCCCAGCATTTT.

CDR3: CASSERLDRKGGYTF. Here the CDR3 DNA reads TGTGCCAGCAGTGAACGGTTGGACAGGAAGGGTGGCTACACCTTC. The chain uses TRBV6-4 and TRBJ1-2, with TRBD1 matching over 7 bases. J gave up 7 bases and V 3 bases, and 11 bases lay outside the gene matches. This CDR3 spans 15 amino acids. Germline loops: CDR1 MRHNA, CDR2 SNTAGT.

This rearrangement joins TRBV28 to TRBJ1-6; D call uncertain. CDR3 length: 16 residues. Trimming cost V 2 bases and J 0 bases, with 8 bases left between them. CDR1 is MDHEN and CDR2 is SYDVKM in the germline V gene. The CDR3 DNA follows: TGTGCCAGCAGTTTACAGGATAGCTCCTATAATTCACCCCTCCACTTT. It specifies CASSLQDSSYNSPLHF.

J is TRBJ2-1 and V is TRBV27; D call uncertain. The germline V gene has CDR1 MNHEY and CDR2 SMNVEV (reference sequence). The CDR3 covers 15 residues. Trimming took 2 bases from V and 3 from J, leaving 11 bases between them. The CDR3 loop is CASSLGAQVYNEQFF. The DNA for the CDR3 is TGTGCCAGCAGTTTAGGAGCTCAAGTCTACAATGAGCAGTTCTTC.

The J gene is TRBJ2-2, the V gene TRBV5-6; D may be TRBD1 (5 bases). The CDR3 totals 16 residues. Germline assignment: CDR1 SGHDT and CDR2 YYEEEE. Trimming took off 1 base at V and 3 bases at J, with 13 bases between the two ends. In DNA form, the CDR3 reads TGTGCCAGCAGCTTGCTGCAGCAGGGTGACACCGGGGAGCTGTTTTTT. Encoded protein: CASSLLQQGDTGELFF.

The V gene is TRBV2, the J gene TRBJ1-5; D perhaps matches TRBD1 (5 bases). Germline CDR1 reads SNHLY; CDR2 reads FYNNEI. V lost 4 bases, J lost 0 bases, and 10 bases lay in between. This CDR3 is 15 amino acids long. The CDR3 spells CASSGQTHSNQPQHF. The CDR3 coding sequence is TGTGCCAGCAGTGGACAGACTCATAGCAATCAGCCCCAGCATTTT.

V usage is TRBV5-4 and J usage is TRBJ2-7; 8 bases fit TRBD1. The CDR3 length is 15 residues. Germline CDR1 is SGHNT and CDR2 is YYREEE (reference sequence). Unmatched junction bases numbered 13, after V lost 9 bases and J lost 2 bases. The CDR3 DNA reads TGTGCCACCCATTCAATCGGGACAGGTACCTACGAGCAGTACTTC. Protein product: CATHSIGTGTYEQYF.

The V gene is TRBV5-1, the J gene TRBJ2-1; 11 nucleotides align to TRBD2. V trimming: 8 bases; J trimming: 7 bases; junction bases outside the gene matches: 8. This CDR3 region has 14 residues. Germline V gene data show CDR1 as SGHRS and CDR2 as YFSETQ. The CDR3 nucleotides read TGCGCCAGTACCCTAGCGGGAGGAAGGAATGAGCAGTTCTTC. Amino acids: CASTLAGGRNEQFF. The variable domain in full, completed from reference TRBV5-1 and TRBJ2-1, reads KAGVTQTPRYLIKTRGQQVTLSCSPISGHRSVSWYQQTPGQGLQFLFEYFSETQRNKGNFPGRFSGRQFSNSRSEMNVSTLELGDSALYLCASTLAGGRNEQFFGPGTRLTVL.

The J gene is TRBJ1-4, the V gene TRBV6-1, with a possible D match to TRBD1 (6 bases). V was trimmed by 8 bases and J by 3 bases, leaving 13 bases between them. Germline loops: CDR1 MNHNS, CDR2 SASEGT. The CDR3 extends over 14 amino acids. CDR3 sequence: CASLDRLANEKLFF. In nucleotides, the CDR3 is TGTGCCAGCCTAGACAGGTTGGCTAATGAAAAACTGTTTTTT.

The gene calls are TRBV7-8 and TRBJ2-2; 10 positions agree with TRBD2. The CDR3 has 16 residues. CDR1 SGHVS and CDR2 FQNEAQ come from the germline V gene. Trimming removed 3 bases from V and 7 bases from J; junction bases left unmatched: 8. In nucleotides, the CDR3 is TGTGCCAGCAGCTTGGAGACTAGCGGGTGGGGCGGGGAGCTGTTTTTT. It is translated as CASSLETSGWGGELFF.